The sequence of this T cell receptor beta chain was determined in a study of patients and donors after allogeneic stem cell transplantation. This clonotype has a handful of counts. CDR1 SGHRS and CDR2 YFSETQ come from the germline V gene. The CDR3 has 15 residues. The ends lost 5 bases at V and 3 bases at J; junction bases unmatched: 10. One entry per CDR3 protein results from TCRdb running MiXCR on the RT-PCR reads. The table lists about 230,000 distinct CDR3 sequences, around an eighth of them singletons. V usage is TRBV5-1 and J usage is TRBJ2-5, with 7 bases matching TRBD1. The sample taken for sequencing was blood, either unsorted or a sorted T cell fraction (not recorded which). This sequence was found in a human donor who was either an allogeneic HSCT recipient or a stem cell or donor lymphocyte infusion donor (not recorded which). It is not recorded whose cells these are; they may come from a transplant donor. CDR3 bases: TGCGCCAGCAGACACAGGGGCGCCCTGGAAGAGACCCAGTACTTC. Amino acid sequence: CASRHRGALEETQYF.